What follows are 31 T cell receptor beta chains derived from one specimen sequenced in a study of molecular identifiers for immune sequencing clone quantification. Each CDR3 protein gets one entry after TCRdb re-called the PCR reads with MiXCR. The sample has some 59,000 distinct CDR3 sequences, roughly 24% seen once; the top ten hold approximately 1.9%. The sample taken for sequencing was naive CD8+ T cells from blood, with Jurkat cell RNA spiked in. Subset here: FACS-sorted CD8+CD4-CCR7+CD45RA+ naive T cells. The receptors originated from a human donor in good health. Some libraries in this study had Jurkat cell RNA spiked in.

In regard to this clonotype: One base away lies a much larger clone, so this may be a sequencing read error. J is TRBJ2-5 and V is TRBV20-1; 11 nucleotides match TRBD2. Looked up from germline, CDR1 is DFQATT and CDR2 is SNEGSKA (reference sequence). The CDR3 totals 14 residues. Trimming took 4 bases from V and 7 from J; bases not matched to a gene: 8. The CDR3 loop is CSANLPSGGLTQYF. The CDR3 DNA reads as TGCAGTGCTAATCTTCCTAGCGGGGGGCTGACCCAGTACTTC.

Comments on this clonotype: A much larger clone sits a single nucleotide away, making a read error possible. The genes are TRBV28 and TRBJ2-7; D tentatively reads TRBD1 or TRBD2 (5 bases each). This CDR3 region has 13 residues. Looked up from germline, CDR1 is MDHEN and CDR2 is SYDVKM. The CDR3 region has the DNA TGTGCCGGCAGTTTAGGGACCGACTACGAGCAGTACTTC. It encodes CAGSLGTDYEQYF.

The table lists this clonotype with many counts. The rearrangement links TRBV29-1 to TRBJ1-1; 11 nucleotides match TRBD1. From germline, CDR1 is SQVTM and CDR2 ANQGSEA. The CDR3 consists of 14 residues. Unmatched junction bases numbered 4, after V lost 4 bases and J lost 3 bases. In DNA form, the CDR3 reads TGCAGCGTTGGGACAGGGGGCCTGTACACTGAAGCTTTCTTT. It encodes CSVGTGGLYTEAFF.

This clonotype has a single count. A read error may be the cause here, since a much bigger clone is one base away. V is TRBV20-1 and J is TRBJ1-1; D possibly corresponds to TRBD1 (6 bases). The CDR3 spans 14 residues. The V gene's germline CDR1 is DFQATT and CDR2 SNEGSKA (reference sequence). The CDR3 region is CSARVAGGGTEASF. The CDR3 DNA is TGCAGTGCTAGAGTAGCGGGGGGCGGAACTGAAGCTTCCTTT.

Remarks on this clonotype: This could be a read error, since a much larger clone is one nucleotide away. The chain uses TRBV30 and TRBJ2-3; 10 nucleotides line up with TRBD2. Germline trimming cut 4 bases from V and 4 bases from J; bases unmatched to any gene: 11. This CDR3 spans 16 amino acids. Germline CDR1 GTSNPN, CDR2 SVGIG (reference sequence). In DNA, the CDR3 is TGTGCCTGGACCTTAGCGGGGGGCTGGGTCGCAGATACGCAGTATTTT. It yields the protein CAWTLAGGWVADTQYF. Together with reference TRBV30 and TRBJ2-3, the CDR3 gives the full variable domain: SQTIHQWPATLVQPVGSPLSLECTVEGTSNPNLYWYRQAAGRGLQLLFYSVGIGQISSEVPQNLSASRPQDRQFILSSKKLLLSDSGFYLCAWTLAGGWVADTQYFGPGTRLTVL.

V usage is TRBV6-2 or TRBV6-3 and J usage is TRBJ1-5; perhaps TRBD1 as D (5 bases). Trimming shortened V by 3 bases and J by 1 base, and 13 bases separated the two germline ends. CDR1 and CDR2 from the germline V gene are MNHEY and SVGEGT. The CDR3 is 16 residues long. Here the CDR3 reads CASSYGAGLSNQPQHF. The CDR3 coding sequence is TGTGCCAGCAGTTATGGCGCGGGACTCAGCAATCAGCCCCAGCATTTT.

The CDR3 spells CASSPPATGLYSPLHF. CDR3 in DNA: TGTGCCAGCAGCCCGCCTGCGACAGGGTTATATTCACCCCTCCACTTT. This chain links TRBV12-3 or TRBV12-4 with TRBJ1-6; 7 bases are a match to TRBD1. CDR3 size: 16 residues. The junction had 13 bases not matched to a gene; V was cut back by 6 bases and J by 8 bases.

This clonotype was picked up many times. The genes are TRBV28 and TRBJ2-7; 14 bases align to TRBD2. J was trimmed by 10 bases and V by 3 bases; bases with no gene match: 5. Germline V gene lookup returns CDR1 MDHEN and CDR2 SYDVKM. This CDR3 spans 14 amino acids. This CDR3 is CASSLRTSGRSQYF. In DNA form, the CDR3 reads TGTGCCAGCAGTTTGAGGACTAGCGGGAGGTCTCAGTACTTC. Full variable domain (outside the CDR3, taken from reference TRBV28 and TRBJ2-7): DVKVTQSSRYLVKRTGEKVFLECVQDMDHENMFWYRQDPGLGLRLIYFSYDVKMKEKGDIPEGYSVSREKKERFSLILESASTNQTSMYLCASSLRTSGRSQYFGPGTRLTVT.

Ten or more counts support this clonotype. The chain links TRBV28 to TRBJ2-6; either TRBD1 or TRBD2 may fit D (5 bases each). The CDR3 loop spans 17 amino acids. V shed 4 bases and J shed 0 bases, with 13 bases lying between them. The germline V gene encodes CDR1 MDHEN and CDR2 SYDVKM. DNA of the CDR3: TGTGCCAGCAGTTCACCGGGACGGAGCTCTGGGGCCAACGTCCTGACTTTC. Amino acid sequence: CASSSPGRSSGANVLTF.

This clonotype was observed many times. The CDR3: CASCCGTWRTSGTYEQYF. In DNA, the CDR3 is TGTGCCAGCTGCTGCGGGACCTGGAGGACTAGCGGGACATACGAGCAGTACTTC. The J gene is TRBJ2-7, the V gene TRBV6-2 or TRBV6-3; 12 bases match TRBD2. This CDR3 has 18 amino acids. With V trimmed by 8 bases and J by 4 bases, 18 bases remained unmatched. Germline-derived CDR1 and CDR2 are MNHEY and SVGEGT.

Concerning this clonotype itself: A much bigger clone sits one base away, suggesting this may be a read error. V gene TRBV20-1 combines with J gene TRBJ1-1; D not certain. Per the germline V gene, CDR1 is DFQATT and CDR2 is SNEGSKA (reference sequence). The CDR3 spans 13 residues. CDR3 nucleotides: TGCAGTGCTAGAGGTGGGGAGAACACTGAAGCTCTCTTT. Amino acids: CSARGGENTEALF.

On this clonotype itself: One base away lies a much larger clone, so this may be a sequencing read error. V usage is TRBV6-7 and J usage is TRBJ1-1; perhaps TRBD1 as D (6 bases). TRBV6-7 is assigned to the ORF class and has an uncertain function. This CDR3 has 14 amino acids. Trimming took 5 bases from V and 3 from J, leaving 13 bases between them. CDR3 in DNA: TGTGCCAGCAGTCACGTACAGGGCCACACTGAAGCTTTCTTT. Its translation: CASSHVQGHTEAFF.

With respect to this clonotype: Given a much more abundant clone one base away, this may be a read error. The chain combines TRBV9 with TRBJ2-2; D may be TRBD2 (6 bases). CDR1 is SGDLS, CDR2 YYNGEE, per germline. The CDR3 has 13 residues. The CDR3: CASSVGNTGGLFF. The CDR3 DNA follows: TGTGCCAGCAGCGTAGGAAACACCGGGGGGCTGTTTTTT.

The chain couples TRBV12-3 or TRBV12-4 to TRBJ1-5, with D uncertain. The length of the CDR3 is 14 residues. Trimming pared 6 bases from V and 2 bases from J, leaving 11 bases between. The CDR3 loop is CASRAGYGNQPQHF. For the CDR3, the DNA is TGTGCCAGCAGGGCGGGGTATGGCAATCAGCCCCAGCATTTT.

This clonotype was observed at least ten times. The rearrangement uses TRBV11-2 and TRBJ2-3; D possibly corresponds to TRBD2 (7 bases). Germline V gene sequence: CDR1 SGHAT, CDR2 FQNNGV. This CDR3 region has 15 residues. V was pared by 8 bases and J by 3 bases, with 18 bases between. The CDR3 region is CASGRGGLGTDTQYF. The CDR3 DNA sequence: TGTGCCAGCGGTAGGGGGGGCCTTGGTACAGATACGCAGTATTTT.

Written as DNA, the CDR3 is TGTGCCTGGTCCCGAGGTAGATTCTACGAGCAGTACTTC. Amino acid sequence: CAWSRGRFYEQYF. The genes are TRBV30 and TRBJ2-7; no definite D call. The CDR3 has 13 amino acids. Trimming left V 5 bases short and J 3 bases short, with 14 bases between. CDR1 GTSNPN and CDR2 SVGIG come from the germline V gene (reference sequence).

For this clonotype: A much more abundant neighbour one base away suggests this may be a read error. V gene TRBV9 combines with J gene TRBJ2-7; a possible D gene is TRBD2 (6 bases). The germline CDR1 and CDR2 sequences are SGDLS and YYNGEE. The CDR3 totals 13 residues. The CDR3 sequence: CASSEGDSCEQYF. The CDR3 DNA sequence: TGTGCCAGCTCGGAGGGAGACTCCTGCGAGCAGTACTTC. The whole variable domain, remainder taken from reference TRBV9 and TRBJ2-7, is DSGVTQTPKHLITATGQRVTLRCSPRSGDLSVYWYQQSLDQGLQFLIQYYNGEERAKGNILERFSAQQFPDLHSELNLSSLELGDSALYFCASSEGDSCEQYFGPGTRLTVT.

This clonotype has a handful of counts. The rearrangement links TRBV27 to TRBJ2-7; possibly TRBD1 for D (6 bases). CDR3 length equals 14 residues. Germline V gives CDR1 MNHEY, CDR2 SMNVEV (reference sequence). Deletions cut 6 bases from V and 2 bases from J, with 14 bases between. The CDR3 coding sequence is TGTGCCAGCAGGGGACACGACAATACCTACGAGCAGTACTTC. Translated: CASRGHDNTYEQYF.

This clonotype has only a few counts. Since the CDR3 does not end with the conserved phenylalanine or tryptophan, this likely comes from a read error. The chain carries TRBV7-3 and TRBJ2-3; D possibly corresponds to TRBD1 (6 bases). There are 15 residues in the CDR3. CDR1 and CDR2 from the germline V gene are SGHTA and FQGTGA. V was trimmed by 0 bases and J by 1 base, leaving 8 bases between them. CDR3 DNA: TGTGCCAGCAGCTTAACTGGGGGCGGCACAGATACGCAGTATCTT. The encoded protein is CASSLTGGGTDTQYL.

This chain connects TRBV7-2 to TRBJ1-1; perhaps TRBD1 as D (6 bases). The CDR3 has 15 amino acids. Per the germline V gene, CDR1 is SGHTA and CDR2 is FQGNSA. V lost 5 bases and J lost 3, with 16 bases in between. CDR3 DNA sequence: TGTGCCAGCAGCCCCCAACTGGGGGCCGACACTGAAGCTTTCTTT. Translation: CASSPQLGADTEAFF.

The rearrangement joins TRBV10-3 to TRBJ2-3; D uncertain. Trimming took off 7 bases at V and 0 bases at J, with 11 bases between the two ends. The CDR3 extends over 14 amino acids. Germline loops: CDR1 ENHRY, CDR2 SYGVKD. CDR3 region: CAITTDTSTDTQYF. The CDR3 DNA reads TGTGCCATCACCACCGACACGAGCACAGATACGCAGTATTTT.

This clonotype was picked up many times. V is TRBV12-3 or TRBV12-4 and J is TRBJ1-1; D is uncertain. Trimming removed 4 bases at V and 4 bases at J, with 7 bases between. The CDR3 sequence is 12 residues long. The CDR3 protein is CASSSTGTEAFF. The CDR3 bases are TGTGCCAGCAGTTCGACCGGCACTGAAGCTTTCTTT.

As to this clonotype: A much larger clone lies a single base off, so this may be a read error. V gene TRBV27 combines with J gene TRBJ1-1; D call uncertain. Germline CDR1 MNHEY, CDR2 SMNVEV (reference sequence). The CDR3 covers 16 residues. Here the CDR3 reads CASSAALSSLDTEASF. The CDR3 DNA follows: TGTGCCAGCAGTGCAGCTCTGTCCTCGCTCGACACTGAAGCTTCCTTT.

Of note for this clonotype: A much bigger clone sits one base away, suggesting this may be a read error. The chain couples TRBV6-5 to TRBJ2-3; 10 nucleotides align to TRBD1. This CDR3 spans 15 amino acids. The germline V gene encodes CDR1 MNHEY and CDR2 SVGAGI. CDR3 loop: CVSNLRTGGKDTQYF. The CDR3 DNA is TGTGTCAGCAACCTGAGGACAGGGGGGAAAGATACGCAGTATTTT.

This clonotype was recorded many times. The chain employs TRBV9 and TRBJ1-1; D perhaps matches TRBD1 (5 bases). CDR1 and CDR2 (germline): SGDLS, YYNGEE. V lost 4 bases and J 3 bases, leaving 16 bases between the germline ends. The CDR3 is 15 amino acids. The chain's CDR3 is CASSREQASDTEAFF. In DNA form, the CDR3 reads TGTGCCAGCAGCCGCGAACAGGCTTCGGACACTGAAGCTTTCTTT. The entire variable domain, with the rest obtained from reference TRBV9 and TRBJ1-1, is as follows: DSGVTQTPKHLITATGQRVTLRCSPRSGDLSVYWYQQSLDQGLQFLIQYYNGEERAKGNILERFSAQQFPDLHSELNLSSLELGDSALYFCASSREQASDTEAFFGQGTRLTVV.

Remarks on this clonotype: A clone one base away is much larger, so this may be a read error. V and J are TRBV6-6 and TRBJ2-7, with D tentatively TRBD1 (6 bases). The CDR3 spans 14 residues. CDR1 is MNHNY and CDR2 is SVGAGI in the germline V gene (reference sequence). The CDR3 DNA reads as TGTGCCAGCTCGCTACAGGGTTCCCCCTACGAGCAGTGCTTC. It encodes CASSLQGSPYEQCF.

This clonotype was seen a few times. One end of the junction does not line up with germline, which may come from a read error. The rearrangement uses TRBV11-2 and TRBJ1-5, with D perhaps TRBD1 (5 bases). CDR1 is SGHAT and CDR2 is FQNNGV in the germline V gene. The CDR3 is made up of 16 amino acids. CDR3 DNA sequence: TGTGTCAGCAGCTTAGGTGCGGGGGTCTACAGTCAGCCCCAGCATTTT. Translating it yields CVSSLGAGVYSQPQHF.

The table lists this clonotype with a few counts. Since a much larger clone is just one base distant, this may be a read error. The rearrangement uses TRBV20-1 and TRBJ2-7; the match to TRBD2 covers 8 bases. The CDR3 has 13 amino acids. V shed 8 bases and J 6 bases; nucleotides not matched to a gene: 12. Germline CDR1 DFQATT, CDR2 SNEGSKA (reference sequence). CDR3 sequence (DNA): TGCAGTTTACCCGGGACTAGAGAGGCCGAGCAGTACTTC. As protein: CSLPGTREAEQYF.

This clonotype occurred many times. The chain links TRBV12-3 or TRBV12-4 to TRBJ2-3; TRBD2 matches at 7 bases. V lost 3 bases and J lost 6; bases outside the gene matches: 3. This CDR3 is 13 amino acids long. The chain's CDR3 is CASSFAGADTQYF. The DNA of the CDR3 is TGTGCCAGCAGTTTCGCGGGAGCTGATACGCAGTATTTT.

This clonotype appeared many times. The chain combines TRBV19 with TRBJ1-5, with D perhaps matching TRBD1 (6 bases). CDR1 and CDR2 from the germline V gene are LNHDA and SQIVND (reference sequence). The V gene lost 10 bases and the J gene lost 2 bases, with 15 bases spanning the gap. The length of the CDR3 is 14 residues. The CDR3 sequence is CATQSYRGNQPQHF. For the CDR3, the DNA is TGTGCCACCCAGTCCTACAGGGGCAATCAGCCCCAGCATTTT.

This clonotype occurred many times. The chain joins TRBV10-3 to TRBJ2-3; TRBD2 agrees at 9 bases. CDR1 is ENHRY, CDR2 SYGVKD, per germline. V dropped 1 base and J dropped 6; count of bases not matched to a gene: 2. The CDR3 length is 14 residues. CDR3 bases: TGTGCCATCAGTGAGTGGCGGGAGGGCGATACGCAGTATTTT. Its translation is CAISEWREGDTQYF.